Below, 11 T cell receptor beta chains from the same sample are listed, as sequenced in a study of CD8 T cells in ankylosing spondylitis. TCRdb analysed the 5' RACE reads with MiXCR anew, one entry per CDR3 protein. The sample records around 150,000 distinct CDR3 sequences, approximately 32% being singletons. Input material: synovial fluid, either unsorted or a sorted T cell fraction (not recorded which). These receptors all stem from a male donor with ankylosing spondylitis.

This chain uses TRBV3-1 with TRBJ2-7; no clear D gene. Germline CDR1 and CDR2: LGHDT and YNNKEL (reference sequence). CDR3 length: 13 amino acids. Deletions cut 3 bases from V and 6 bases from J, with 12 bases between. The CDR3 reads CASSQGCCCEQYF. DNA for the CDR3: TGTGCCAGCAGCCAGGGCTGCTGCTGCGAGCAGTACTTC.

In its sample, this clonotype was seen a few times. CDR3 amino acids: CASSLVWSGQKNPGYEQYF. The CDR3 DNA reads TGTGCCAGCAGCTTAGTATGGTCTGGACAGAAGAATCCTGGTTACGAGCAGTACTTC. The V and J genes are TRBV11-1 and TRBJ2-7; tentatively, D is TRBD1 (6 bases). From germline, CDR1 is SGHAT and CDR2 FQDESV (reference sequence). Between the trimmed V and J ends, which lost 1 base and 4 bases, there was a span of 26 bases. The CDR3 covers 19 residues.

J is TRBJ2-1 and V is TRBV5-8, with TRBD2 matching over 7 bases. This CDR3 comprises 17 residues. V shed 0 bases and J 0 bases; nucleotides not matched to a gene: 6. Germline V gene data show CDR1 as SGHTS and CDR2 as YDEGEE. The CDR3 nucleotides read TGTGCCAGCAGCTTGGGACTAGCTATAAGCTCCTACAATGAGCAGTTCTTC. Translated: CASSLGLAISSYNEQFF. Combining the CDR3 with reference TRBV5-8 and TRBJ2-1 gives the whole variable domain EAGVTQSPTHLIKTRGQQATLRCSPISGHTSVYWYQQALGLGLQFLLWYDEGEERNRGNFPPRFSGRQFPNYSSELNVNALELEDSALYLCASSLGLAISSYNEQFFGPGTRLTVL.

The table lists this clonotype with a few counts. This chain uses TRBV20-1 with TRBJ1-1; 9 bases align to TRBD1. This CDR3 is 16 amino acids long. V dropped 6 bases and J dropped 4; count of bases not matched to a gene: 15. The germline CDR1 and CDR2 sequences are DFQATT and SNEGSKA (reference sequence). CDR3 in amino acids: CSASPPGQGFGTEAFF. For the CDR3, the DNA is TGCAGTGCCTCACCCCCGGGACAGGGTTTCGGCACTGAAGCTTTCTTT.

This clonotype was observed at least ten times. The V and J genes are TRBV3-1 and TRBJ1-2; tentatively, D is TRBD1 (5 bases). V lost 0 bases and J 5 bases, leaving 10 bases between the germline ends. Germline CDR1 LGHDT, CDR2 YNNKEL (reference sequence). CDR3 length: 14 residues. This CDR3 reads CASSQEGQTYGYTF. CDR3 nucleotide sequence: TGTGCCAGCAGCCAAGAGGGGCAGACTTATGGCTACACCTTC.

The chain carries TRBV29-1 and TRBJ1-1, with 9 bases identical to TRBD1. CDR3 length equals 15 residues. J was trimmed by 1 base and V by 7 bases; bases with no gene match: 10. Germline loops: CDR1 SQVTM, CDR2 ANQGSEA. CDR3 DNA sequence: TGCAGCGCTGGGGCCCAGGACAGGGGGAACACTGAAGCTTTCTTT. Translation gives CSAGAQDRGNTEAFF.

The rearrangement joins TRBV6-2 or TRBV6-3 to TRBJ2-2, with no clear D. The CDR3 sequence is 13 residues long. Germline values: CDR1 MNHEY, CDR2 SVGEGT. V was cut by 7 bases and J by 2 bases, with 8 bases left in between. CDR3 region: CASNDRNTGELFF. In DNA form, the CDR3 reads TGTGCCAGCAATGATCGAAACACCGGGGAGCTGTTTTTT.

Here the CDR3 reads CASSLYSGRFNEQYF. In DNA, the CDR3 is TGTGCCAGCAGCCTTTATAGCGGGAGATTCAACGAGCAGTACTTC. The V call is TRBV3-1, the J call TRBJ2-7; TRBD2 aligns across 9 bases. Germline V gives CDR1 LGHDT, CDR2 YNNKEL (reference sequence). The CDR3 is made up of 15 amino acids. With V trimmed by 4 bases and J by 5 bases, 9 bases remained unmatched.

The genes are TRBV7-6 and TRBJ1-5; TRBD1 is a possible D gene (5 bases). Trimming left V 1 base short and J 5 bases short, with 12 bases between. CDR3 length equals 15 residues. Germline-derived CDR1 and CDR2 are SGHVS and FNYEAQ. CDR3 amino acids: CASSLEQGLYQPQHF. The DNA for the CDR3 is TGTGCCAGCAGCTTAGAGCAGGGCCTTTATCAGCCCCAGCATTTT.

On this clonotype: A read error may account for a junction end that differs from germline. The chain combines TRBV6-5 with TRBJ1-1; D gene ambiguous. Germline V CDR1 and CDR2: MNHEY, SVGAGI. This CDR3 contains 14 residues. The DNA of the CDR3 is TGTGCCAGCAGTTACTTTGGGGAGAACACTGGAGCTTTCTTT. Amino acids: CASSYFGENTGAFF.

The rearrangement links TRBV9 to TRBJ2-3; D possibly matches TRBD1 or TRBD2 (5 bases each). The CDR3 has 15 amino acids. V was shortened by 1 base and J by 2 bases, with 11 bases between the two germline ends. Germline V lookup: CDR1 SGDLS, CDR2 YYNGEE. CDR3 protein: CASSVSSGHTDTQYF. The CDR3 coding sequence is TGTGCCAGCAGCGTATCGAGCGGACACACAGATACGCAGTATTTT.